The 14 T cell receptor beta chains given below trace back to one sample, sequenced in a study of blood T cells in healthy people across ages. Sample-barcoded 5' priming and a J-beta primer mix drove a second PCR of roughly 7 to 11 cycles. A single record per CDR3 protein comes from TCRdb applying MiXCR to the 5' RACE reads. The sample has 1.5 million to 2 million distinct CDR3 sequences, roughly 32% seen once. Sequencing was performed on blood. These receptor sequences come from a woman between 25 and 40 years old in good health.

This chain links TRBV11-2 with TRBJ1-6; D call uncertain. This CDR3 spans 14 amino acids. The germline V and J ends were trimmed by 6 bases and 7 bases, with 13 bases remaining between them. CDR1 and CDR2 from the germline V gene are SGHAT and FQNNGV. The CDR3 DNA reads TGTGCCAGCAGACGGACGGGGAGCAATTCACCCCTCCACTTT. It is translated as CASRRTGSNSPLHF.

The chain uses TRBV9 and TRBJ2-1, with 7 bases matching TRBD2. Germline V gene lookup returns CDR1 SGDLS and CDR2 YYNGEE. The CDR3 sequence is 16 residues long. With 2 bases clipped from V and 6 bases from J, the junction kept 11 bases outside the gene matches. The CDR3 loop is CASSVGLVGGSNEQFF. The CDR3 bases are TGTGCCAGCAGCGTCGGACTAGTGGGAGGGAGCAATGAGCAGTTCTTC.

J is TRBJ2-5 and V is TRBV27, with D possibly TRBD2 on 5 matching bases. V was trimmed by 3 bases and J by 5 bases, leaving 19 bases between them. Germline V gene sequence: CDR1 MNHEY, CDR2 SMNVEV (reference sequence). The CDR3 sequence is 16 residues long. CDR3 sequence reads: CASSFEGSTRRETQYF. As DNA, the CDR3 is TGTGCCAGCAGTTTTGAGGGCTCTACACGGCGTGAGACCCAGTACTTC.

The chain links TRBV27 to TRBJ2-3; D possibly corresponds to TRBD2 (5 bases). V lost 4 bases, J lost 1 base, and 18 bases lay in between. Germline loops: CDR1 MNHEY, CDR2 SMNVEV (reference sequence). The CDR3 runs to 17 residues. The CDR3 region is CASSSPKERWGTDTQYF. CDR3 nucleotides: TGTGCCAGCAGTTCCCCGAAGGAGCGGTGGGGCACAGATACGCAGTATTTT.

V is TRBV25-1 and J is TRBJ2-7; D is unresolved. The J call may be mistaken, given a closer DNA end match to TRBJ2-5. CDR1 and CDR2 from the germline V gene are MGHDK and SYGVNS. The length of the CDR3 is 15 residues. CDR3 DNA: TGTGCCAGCAGTGAATGGGAAGGGTTAGAGGAGACCCAGTACTTC. Its protein product is CASSEWEGLEETQYF.

This chain connects TRBV5-1 to TRBJ2-1; tentative D call: TRBD2 (5 bases). Germline CDR1 reads SGHRS; CDR2 reads YFSETQ. The length of the CDR3 is 16 residues. Deletions cut 5 bases from V and 6 bases from J, with 21 bases between. CDR3 DNA sequence: TGCGCCAGCAGAGCTTGGGTACGGGGAGTATTCAATGAGCAGTTCTTC. It translates to CASRAWVRGVFNEQFF.

This chain connects TRBV18 to TRBJ1-5; D not certain. V gave up 2 bases and J gave up 2 bases, with 10 bases separating them. The CDR3 has 15 residues. The germline gives CDR1 KGHSH, CDR2 LQKENI. The CDR3 coding sequence is TGTGCCAGCTCACCAGGGATGGAAGGCAATCAGCCCCAGCATTTT. It translates to CASSPGMEGNQPQHF.

In its sample, this clonotype was seen once. A much larger clone lies a single base off, so this may be a read error. The gene calls are TRBV12-3 or TRBV12-4 and TRBJ2-7; 9 bases map to TRBD1. This CDR3 is built from 13 residues. The V and J ends lost 4 bases and 5 bases, in that order; junction bases with no gene match: 3. CDR3: CASSSGTGNEQYV. In nucleotides, the CDR3 is TGTGCCAGCAGTTCCGGGACAGGGAACGAGCAGTACGTC.

This clonotype was seen a handful of times. The CDR3 bases are TGTGCCAGCAGCCGAGGGACAGTGAGCAATCAGCCCCAGCATTTT. This gives the protein CASSRGTVSNQPQHF. V and J are TRBV3-1 and TRBJ1-5, with 7 bases lining up with TRBD1. The V and J ends lost 4 bases and 1 base, in that order; junction bases with no gene match: 4. Germline assignment: CDR1 LGHDT and CDR2 YNNKEL (reference sequence). The CDR3 has 15 residues.

There are many counts of this clonotype. The junction does not match germline at one end; this may be a read error. The V gene is TRBV18, the J gene TRBJ2-5; D is undetermined. Germline CDR1 and CDR2: KGHSH and LQKENI. This CDR3 spans 13 amino acids. The CDR3: CASSPGSQETQYF. The DNA for the CDR3 is TGCGCCAGCAGCCCCGGCTCTCAAGAGACCCAGTACTTC.

Regarding this clonotype: Mismatch with germline at one junction end may stem from a read error. CDR3 sequence reads: CASSGGQALSYEEYF. CDR3 DNA: TGTGCCAGCAGCGGAGGACAGGCCTTATCCTACGAGGAGTACTTC. V is TRBV7-9 and J is TRBJ2-7, with TRBD1 matching over 7 bases. The CDR3 sequence is 15 residues long. The germline V gene encodes CDR1 SEHNR and CDR2 FQNEAQ (reference sequence).

This clonotype was counted a few times. The chain uses TRBV4-1 and TRBJ2-3; D call uncertain. Trimming removed 0 bases at V and 12 bases at J, with 16 bases between. Germline-derived CDR1 and CDR2 are MGHRA and YSYEKL. The CDR3 is 14 residues long. CDR3 sequence (DNA): TGCGCCAGCAGCCAAGATCCCGTCCTCCCGGGTCAGTATTTT. This codes for CASSQDPVLPGQYF.

The rearrangement links TRBV2 to TRBJ2-1, with TRBD2 matching over 9 bases. The germline V gene encodes CDR1 SNHLY and CDR2 FYNNEI. The V gene end was trimmed by 5 bases and the J gene end by 8 bases; junction bases not matched to a gene: 4. The CDR3 spans 13 residues. CDR3 in amino acids: CASSMGLADEQFF. Here the CDR3 DNA reads TGTGCCAGCAGTATGGGACTAGCTGATGAGCAGTTCTTC.

The chain has TRBV20-1 and TRBJ2-5, with D possibly matching TRBD1 (5 bases). V lost 1 base to trimming and J lost 4 bases, with 10 bases between them. This CDR3 has 13 amino acids. Germline CDR1 and CDR2: DFQATT and SNEGSKA (reference sequence). The CDR3 loop reads CSARVQGPETQYF. CDR3 bases: TGCAGTGCTAGAGTCCAGGGTCCAGAGACCCAGTACTTC.